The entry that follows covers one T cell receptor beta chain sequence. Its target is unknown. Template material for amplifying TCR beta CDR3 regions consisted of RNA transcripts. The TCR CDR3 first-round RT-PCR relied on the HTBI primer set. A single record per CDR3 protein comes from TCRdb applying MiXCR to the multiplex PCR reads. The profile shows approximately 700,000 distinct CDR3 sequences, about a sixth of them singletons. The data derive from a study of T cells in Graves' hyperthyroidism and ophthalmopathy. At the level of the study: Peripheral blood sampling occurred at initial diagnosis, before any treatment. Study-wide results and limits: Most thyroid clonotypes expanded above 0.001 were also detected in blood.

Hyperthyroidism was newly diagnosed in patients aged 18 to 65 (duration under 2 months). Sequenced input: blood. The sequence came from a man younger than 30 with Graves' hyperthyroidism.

Written as DNA, the CDR3 is TGCAGTGCCCAAAGGGCTAGCGGGAGCTCCTACGAGCAGTACTTC. This sequence encodes CSAQRASGSSYEQYF. The gene calls are TRBV20-1 and TRBJ2-7; TRBD2 matches at 10 bases. The V gene end was trimmed by 6 bases and the J gene end by 0 bases; junction bases not matched to a gene: 8. CDR3 length: 15 residues. Germline V gene data show CDR1 as DFQATT and CDR2 as SNEGSKA (reference sequence).